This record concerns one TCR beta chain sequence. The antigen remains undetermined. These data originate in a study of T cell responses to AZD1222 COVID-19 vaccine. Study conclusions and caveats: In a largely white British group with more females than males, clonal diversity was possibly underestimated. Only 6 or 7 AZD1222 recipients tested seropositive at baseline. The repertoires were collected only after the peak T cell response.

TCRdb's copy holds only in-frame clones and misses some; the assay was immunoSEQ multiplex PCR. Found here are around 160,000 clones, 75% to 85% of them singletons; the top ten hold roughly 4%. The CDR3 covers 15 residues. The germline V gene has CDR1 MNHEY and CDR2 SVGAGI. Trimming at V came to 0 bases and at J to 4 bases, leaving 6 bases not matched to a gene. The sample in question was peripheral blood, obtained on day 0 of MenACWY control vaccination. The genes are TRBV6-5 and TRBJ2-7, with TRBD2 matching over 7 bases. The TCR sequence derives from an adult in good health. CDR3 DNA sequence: TGTGCCAGCAGTTACTCGCGGGGGTGGGTATACGAGCAGTACTTC. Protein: CASSYSRGWVYEQYF.